This TCR beta chain derives from a study of CD8 T cells in Susac syndrome. A quantity of roughly 0.5 to 1 ug RNA underwent reverse transcription using random hexamers. Amplification of TCR beta CDR3 used immunoSEQ multiplex PCR across 54 Vbeta and 13 Jbeta. TCRdb recomputed calls from the immunoSEQ multiplex PCR reads with MiXCR, one row per CDR3 protein. The sample contains roughly 80,000 distinct CDR3 sequences, 90% to 95% of which appear only once. The sequence came from a human donor with multiple sclerosis. The sample comprised CD8+ T cells from PBMCs.

The CDR3 is CASSGPSTGDLRNTEAFF. The CDR3 DNA sequence: TGTGCCAGCAGTGGGCCCTCGACAGGGGATCTTCGGAACACTGAAGCTTTCTTT. The J gene is TRBJ1-1, the V gene TRBV28, with TRBD1 identical over 8 bases. The CDR3 consists of 18 residues. V lost 5 bases to trimming and J lost 1 base; unmatched junction nucleotides: 15. Germline V gene sequence: CDR1 MDHEN, CDR2 SYDVKM.